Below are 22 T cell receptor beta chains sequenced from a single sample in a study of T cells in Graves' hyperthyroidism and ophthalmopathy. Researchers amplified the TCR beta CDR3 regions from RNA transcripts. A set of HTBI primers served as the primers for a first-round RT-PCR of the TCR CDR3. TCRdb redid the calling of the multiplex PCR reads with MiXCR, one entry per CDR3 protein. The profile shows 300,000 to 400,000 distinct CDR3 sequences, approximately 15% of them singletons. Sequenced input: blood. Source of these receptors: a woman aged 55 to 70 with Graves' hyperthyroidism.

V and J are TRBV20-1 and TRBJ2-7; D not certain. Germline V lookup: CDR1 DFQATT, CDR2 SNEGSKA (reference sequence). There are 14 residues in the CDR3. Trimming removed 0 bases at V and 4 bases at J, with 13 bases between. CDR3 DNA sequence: TGCAGTGCTAGAGATCAAGGAGTCGGGTACGAGCAGTACTTC. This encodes CSARDQGVGYEQYF.

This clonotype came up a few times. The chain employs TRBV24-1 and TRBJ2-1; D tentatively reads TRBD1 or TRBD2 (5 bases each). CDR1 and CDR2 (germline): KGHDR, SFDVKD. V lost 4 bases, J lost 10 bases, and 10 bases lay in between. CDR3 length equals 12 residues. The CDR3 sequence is CATSETRDEQFF. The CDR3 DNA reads TGTGCCACCAGTGAAACTAGGGACGAGCAGTTCTTC.

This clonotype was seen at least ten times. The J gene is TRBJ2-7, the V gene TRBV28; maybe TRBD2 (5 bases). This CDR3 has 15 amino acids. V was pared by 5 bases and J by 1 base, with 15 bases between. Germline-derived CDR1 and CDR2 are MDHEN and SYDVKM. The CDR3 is CASSPRGLLSYEQYF. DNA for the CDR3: TGTGCCAGCAGTCCGCGAGGACTTCTATCCTACGAGCAGTACTTC. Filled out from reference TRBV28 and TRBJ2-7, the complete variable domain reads DVKVTQSSRYLVKRTGEKVFLECVQDMDHENMFWYRQDPGLGLRLIYFSYDVKMKEKGDIPEGYSVSREKKERFSLILESASTNQTSMYLCASSPRGLLSYEQYFGPGTRLTVT.

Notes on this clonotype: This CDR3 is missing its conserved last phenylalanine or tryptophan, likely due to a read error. CDR3 in DNA: TGTGCCAGTAGTATAGGCAGGGACAGCTCCTACGAGCAGTACTCC. It yields the protein CASSIGRDSSYEQYS. The V and J genes are TRBV19 and TRBJ2-7, with TRBD1 identical over 7 bases. This CDR3 contains 15 residues. V gave up 1 base and J gave up 0 bases; unmatched junction bases: 3. CDR1 LNHDA and CDR2 SQIVND come from the germline V gene (reference sequence).

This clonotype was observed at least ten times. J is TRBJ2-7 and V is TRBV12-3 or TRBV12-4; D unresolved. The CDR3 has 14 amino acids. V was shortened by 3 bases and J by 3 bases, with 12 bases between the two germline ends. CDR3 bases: TGTGCCAGCAGTTTTGACTCGAGTTACTACGAGCAGTACTTC. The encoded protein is CASSFDSSYYEQYF.

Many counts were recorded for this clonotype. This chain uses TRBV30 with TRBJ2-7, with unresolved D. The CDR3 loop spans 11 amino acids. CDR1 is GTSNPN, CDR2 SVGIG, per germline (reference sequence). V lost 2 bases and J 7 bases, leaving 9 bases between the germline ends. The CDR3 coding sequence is TGTGCCTGGAGTACAAGAGAAGAGCAGTACTTC. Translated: CAWSTREEQYF.

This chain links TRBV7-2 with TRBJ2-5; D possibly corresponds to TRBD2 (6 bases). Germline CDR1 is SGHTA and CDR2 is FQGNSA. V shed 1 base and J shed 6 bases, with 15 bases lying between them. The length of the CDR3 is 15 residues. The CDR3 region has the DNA TGTGCCAGCAGCTTAGTTCGAGGCGGGGCGAAGACCCAGTACTTC. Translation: CASSLVRGGAKTQYF.

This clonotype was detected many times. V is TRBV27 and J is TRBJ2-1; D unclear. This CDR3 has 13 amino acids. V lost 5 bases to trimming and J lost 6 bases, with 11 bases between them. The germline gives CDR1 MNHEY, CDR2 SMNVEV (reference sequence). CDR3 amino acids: CASSPAVLNEQFF. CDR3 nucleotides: TGTGCCAGCAGTCCGGCAGTTCTCAATGAGCAGTTCTTC.

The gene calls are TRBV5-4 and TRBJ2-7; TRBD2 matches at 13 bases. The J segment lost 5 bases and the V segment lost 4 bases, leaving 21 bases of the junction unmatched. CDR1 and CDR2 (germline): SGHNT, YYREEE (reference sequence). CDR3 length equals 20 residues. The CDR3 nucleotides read TGTGCCAGCAGCCCCGGACTTCGACTAGCGGGAGGCTACCGCCTCCACGAGCAGTACTTC. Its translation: CASSPGLRLAGGYRLHEQYF. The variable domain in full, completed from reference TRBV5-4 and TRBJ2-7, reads ETGVTQSPTHLIKTRGQQVTLRCSSQSGHNTVSWYQQALGQGPQFIFQYYREEENGRGNFPPRFSGLQFPNYSSELNVNALELDDSALYLCASSPGLRLAGGYRLHEQYFGPGTRLTVT.

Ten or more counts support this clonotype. In nucleotides, the CDR3 is TGTGCCAGCAGTTTTTCGGGGACAGGGGCAAGTCAGCCCCAGCATTTT. Residues: CASSFSGTGASQPQHF. The chain couples TRBV28 to TRBJ1-5; 10 bases are a match to TRBD1. The J segment lost 6 bases and the V segment lost 3 bases, leaving 8 bases of the junction unmatched. The germline gives CDR1 MDHEN, CDR2 SYDVKM. The CDR3 spans 16 residues.

CDR3 sequence reads: CASSYSVRVGPIYGYTF. In DNA, the CDR3 is TGTGCCAGCAGTTACTCTGTCAGGGTCGGCCCTATTTATGGCTACACCTTC. The J gene is TRBJ1-2, the V gene TRBV6-5; possible D gene TRBD1, 5 bases. Trimming stripped 0 bases from V and 5 bases from J, with 19 bases between. The CDR3 contains 17 residues. The germline gives CDR1 MNHEY, CDR2 SVGAGI.

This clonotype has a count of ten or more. The CDR3 DNA reads TGTGCCAGCAGTGAATACCCCCCGCGGGAGCAGTACTTC. This translates into CASSEYPPREQYF. The chain couples TRBV2 to TRBJ2-7; no reliable D call. The germline gives CDR1 SNHLY, CDR2 FYNNEI. V gave up 2 bases and J gave up 7 bases, with 12 bases separating them. This CDR3 is 13 amino acids long.

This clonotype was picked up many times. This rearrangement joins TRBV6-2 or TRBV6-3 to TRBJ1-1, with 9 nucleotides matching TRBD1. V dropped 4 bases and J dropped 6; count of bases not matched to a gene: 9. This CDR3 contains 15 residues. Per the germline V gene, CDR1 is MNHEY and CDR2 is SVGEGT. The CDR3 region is CASSSWGQGVPEAFF. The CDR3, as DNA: TGTGCCAGCAGTTCCTGGGGACAGGGCGTACCTGAAGCTTTCTTT.

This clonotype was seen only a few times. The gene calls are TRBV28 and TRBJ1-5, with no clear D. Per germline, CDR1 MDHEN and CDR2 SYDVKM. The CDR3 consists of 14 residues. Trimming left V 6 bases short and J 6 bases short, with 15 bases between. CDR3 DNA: TGTGCCAGCAGGACCGGGGATGAACGTCAGCCCCAGCATTTT. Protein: CASRTGDERQPQHF. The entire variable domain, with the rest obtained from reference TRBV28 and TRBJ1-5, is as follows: DVKVTQSSRYLVKRTGEKVFLECVQDMDHENMFWYRQDPGLGLRLIYFSYDVKMKEKGDIPEGYSVSREKKERFSLILESASTNQTSMYLCASRTGDERQPQHFGDGTRLSIL.

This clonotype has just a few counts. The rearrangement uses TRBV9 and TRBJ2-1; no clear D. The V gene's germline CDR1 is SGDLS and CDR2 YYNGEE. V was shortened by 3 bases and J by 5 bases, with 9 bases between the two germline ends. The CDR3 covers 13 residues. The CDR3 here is CASSAGLHNEQFF. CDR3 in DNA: TGTGCCAGCAGCGCCGGCCTCCACAATGAGCAGTTCTTC.

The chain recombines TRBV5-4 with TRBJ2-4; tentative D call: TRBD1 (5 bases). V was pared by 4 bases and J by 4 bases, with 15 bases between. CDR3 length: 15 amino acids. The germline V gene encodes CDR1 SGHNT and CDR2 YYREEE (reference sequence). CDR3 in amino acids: CASSKGSSSKNIQYF. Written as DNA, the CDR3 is TGTGCCAGCAGCAAGGGGTCTTCTTCAAAAAACATTCAGTACTTC.

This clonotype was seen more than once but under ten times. The CDR3 is CASSLGYRGPGNIQYF. The DNA of the CDR3 is TGTGCCAGCAGCTTAGGATACAGGGGGCCTGGAAACATTCAGTACTTC. V is TRBV7-8 and J is TRBJ2-4; 9 positions agree with TRBD1. The CDR3 extends over 16 amino acids. V trimming: 1 base; J trimming: 6 bases; junction bases outside the gene matches: 7. In germline, CDR1 is SGHVS, CDR2 FQNEAQ. The full variable domain, in which reference TRBV7-8 and TRBJ2-4 provide the parts outside the CDR3, is GAGVSQSPRYKVAKRGQDVALRCDPISGHVSLFWYQQALGQGPEFLTYFQNEAQLDKSGLPSDRFFAERPEGSVSTLKIQRTQQEDSAVYLCASSLGYRGPGNIQYFGAGTRLSVL.

CDR3 sequence reads: CASSLAGRYNEQFF. CDR3 bases: TGTGCCAGCAGTTTAGCGGGCCGATACAATGAGCAGTTCTTC. The chain combines TRBV27 with TRBJ2-1; D is possibly TRBD2 (5 bases). V was trimmed by 2 bases and J by 4 bases, leaving 9 bases between them. Germline CDR1 reads MNHEY; CDR2 reads SMNVEV (reference sequence). The CDR3 contains 14 residues.

The CDR3 coding sequence is TGTGCCAGCAGTTACTCGAAGGGGGGTGAAGCTTTCTTT. It specifies CASSYSKGGEAFF. This sequence joins TRBV6-5 and TRBJ1-1, with D maybe TRBD1 (6 bases). The germline V gene has CDR1 MNHEY and CDR2 SVGAGI. The CDR3 runs to 13 residues. V gave up 0 bases and J gave up 7 bases, with 9 bases separating them.

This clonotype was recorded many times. The CDR3 sequence: CASTKGDWEETQYF. The CDR3 DNA is TGTGCCAGCACGAAAGGGGATTGGGAAGAGACCCAGTACTTC. This chain uses TRBV6-1 with TRBJ2-5, with D possibly being TRBD1 (5 bases). Per germline, CDR1 MNHNS and CDR2 SASEGT. The CDR3 runs to 14 residues. V was pared by 7 bases and J by 3 bases, with 15 bases between.

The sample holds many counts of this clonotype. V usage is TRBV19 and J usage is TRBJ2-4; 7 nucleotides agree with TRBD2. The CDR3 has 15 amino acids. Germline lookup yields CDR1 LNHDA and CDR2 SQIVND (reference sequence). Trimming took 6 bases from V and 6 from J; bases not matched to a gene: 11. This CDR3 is CASSRDAKRGNIQYF. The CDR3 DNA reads TGTGCCAGTAGCCGGGACGCAAAGCGGGGAAACATTCAGTACTTC.

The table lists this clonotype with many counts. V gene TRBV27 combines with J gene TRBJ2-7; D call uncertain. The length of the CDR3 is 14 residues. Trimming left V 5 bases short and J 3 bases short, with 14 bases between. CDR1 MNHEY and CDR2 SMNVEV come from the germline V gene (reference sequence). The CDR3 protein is CASSPTGSLYEQYF. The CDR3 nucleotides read TGTGCCAGCAGTCCTACCGGGTCCCTCTACGAGCAGTACTTC.